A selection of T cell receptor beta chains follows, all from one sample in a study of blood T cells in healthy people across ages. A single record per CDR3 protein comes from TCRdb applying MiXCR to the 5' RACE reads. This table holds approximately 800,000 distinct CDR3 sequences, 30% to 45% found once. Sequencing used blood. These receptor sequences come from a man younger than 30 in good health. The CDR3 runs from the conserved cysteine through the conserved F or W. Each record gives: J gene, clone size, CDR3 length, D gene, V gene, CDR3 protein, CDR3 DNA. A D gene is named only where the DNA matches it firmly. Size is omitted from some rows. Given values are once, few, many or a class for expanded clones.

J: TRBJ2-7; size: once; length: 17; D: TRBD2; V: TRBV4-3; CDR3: CASSQGSSGGLGETLYF; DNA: TGCGCCAGCAGCCAAGGGTCGAGCGGGGGATTAGGGGAGACCCTGTACTTC
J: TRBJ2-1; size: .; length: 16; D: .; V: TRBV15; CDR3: CATSNPKVSPYNEQFF; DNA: TGTGCCACCAGCAATCCCAAGGTGAGCCCCTACAATGAGCAGTTCTTC
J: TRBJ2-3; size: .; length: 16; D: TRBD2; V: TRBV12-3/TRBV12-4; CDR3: CASSSSGGALADTQYF; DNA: TGTGCCAGCAGTAGTAGCGGGGGGGCCCTCGCAGATACGCAGTATTTT
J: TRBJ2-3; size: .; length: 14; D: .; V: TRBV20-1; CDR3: CSARPGPGTDTQYF; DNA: TGCAGTGCTAGACCGGGACCGGGCACAGATACGCAGTATTTT
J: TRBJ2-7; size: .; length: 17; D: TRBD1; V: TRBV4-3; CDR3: CASSRITSRGRPYEQYF; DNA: TGCGCCAGCAGCCGTATTACTTCCAGGGGGCGCCCCTACGAGCAGTACTTC
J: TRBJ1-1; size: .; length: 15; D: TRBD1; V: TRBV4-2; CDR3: CASSHPDRTNTEAFF; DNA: TGTGCCAGCAGCCACCCGGACAGGACGAACACTGAAGCTTTCTTT
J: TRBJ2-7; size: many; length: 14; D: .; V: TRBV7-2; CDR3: CASSRGTSAYEQYF; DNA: TGTGCCAGCAGCCGCGGGACATCCGCCTACGAGCAGTACTTC
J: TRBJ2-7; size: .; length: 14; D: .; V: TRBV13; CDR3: CASSRRDGFYEQYF; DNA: TGTGCCAGCAGCCGGAGGGACGGATTCTACGAGCAGTACTTC
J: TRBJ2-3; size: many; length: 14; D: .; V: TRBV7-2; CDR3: CATKTGTSTDTQYF; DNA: TGTGCCACAAAAACCGGGACTAGCACAGATACGCAGTATTTT
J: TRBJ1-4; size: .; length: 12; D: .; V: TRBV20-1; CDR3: CSAGSGNEKLFF; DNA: TGCAGTGCAGGGTCTGGTAATGAAAAACTGTTTTTT
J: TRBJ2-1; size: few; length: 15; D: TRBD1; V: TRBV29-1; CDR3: CSVGGQGRSYNEQFF; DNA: TGCAGCGTTGGGGGACAGGGTCGGTCCTACAATGAGCAGTTCTTC
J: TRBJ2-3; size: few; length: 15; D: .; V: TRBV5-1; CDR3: CASSLGSSTTDTQYF; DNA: TGCGCCAGCAGCTTGGGGAGTAGTACCACAGATACGCAGTATTTT
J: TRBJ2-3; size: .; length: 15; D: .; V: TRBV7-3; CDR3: CASSHGGFSTDTQYF; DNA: TGTGCCAGCAGCCATGGGGGCTTTAGCACAGATACGCAGTATTTT
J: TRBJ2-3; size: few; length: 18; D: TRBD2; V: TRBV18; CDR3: CASSPLSAAGGPTDTQYF; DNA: TGTGCCAGCTCACCACTTAGTGCGGCGGGGGGGCCAACCGATACGCAGTATTTT
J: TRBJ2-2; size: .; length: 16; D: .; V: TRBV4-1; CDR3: CASSQGRDSLTGELFF; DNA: TGCGCCAGCAGCCAAGGCCGGGACTCCCTTACCGGGGAGCTGTTTTTT
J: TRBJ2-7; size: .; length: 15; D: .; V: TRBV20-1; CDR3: CSARESTAGPYEQYF; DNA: TGCAGTGCTAGAGAATCAACTGCTGGCCCCTACGAGCAGTACTTC